A selection of T cell receptor beta chains follows, all from one sample in a study of early T cells in non-severe SARS-CoV-2 infection. TCRdb used MiXCR to reprocess the 5' RACE reads, holding one entry per CDR3 protein. The sample lists over 75,000 distinct CDR3 sequences; approximately 15% were seen once. The specimen was whole blood. These receptors all come from an adult who was a healthcare worker with PCR-confirmed SARS-CoV-2 infection or an uninfected control (not recorded which). CDR3s include the opening cysteine and the closing phenylalanine or tryptophan. A D gene is named only where the DNA matches it firmly. Rows give clone size only sometimes, using once, few, many, or a class for an expanded clone.

>TRBJ2-3|few|TRBD2|TRBV20-1
TGCAGTGCCCCTACGGGAGGGGGAGGTACAGATACGCAGTATTTT
CSAPTGGGGTDTQYF
>TRBJ2-2|many|-|TRBV2
TGTGCCAGCAGCGGGTTGGGGGGCGACACCGGGGAGCTGTTTTTT
CASSGLGGDTGELFF
>TRBJ2-1|-|-|TRBV7-9
TGTGCCAGCAGCTCAAACCGGGACATGGGCCTGGGCAGCTACAATGAGCAGTTCTTC
CASSSNRDMGLGSYNEQFF
>TRBJ1-2|-|-|TRBV28
TGTGCCAGCAGTTTACTCCGAACCGCAAATGGCTACACCTTC
CASSLLRTANGYTF
>TRBJ1-2|-|-|TRBV7-9
TGTGCCAGCAGCCCCGGGGAACTCCGCTATGGCTACACCTTC
CASSPGELRYGYTF
>TRBJ1-3|-|TRBD1|TRBV5-1
TGCGCCAGCAGCTTAGGCCCAGGGGGCACTGGAAACACCATATATTTT
CASSLGPGGTGNTIYF
>TRBJ2-7|-|-|TRBV28
TGTGCCAGCAGTTTGGCAGATGCCTACGAGCAGTACTTC
CASSLADAYEQYF
>TRBJ2-1|many|-|TRBV28
TGTGCCAGCAGTTTAAGCGTTACTGAGCAGTTCTTC
CASSLSVTEQFF
>TRBJ2-3|-|-|TRBV18
TGTGCCAGCTCACCACCGGTCTATTTTGCCACAGATACGCAGTATTTT
CASSPPVYFATDTQYF
>TRBJ2-1|-|-|TRBV20-1
TGCAGTGCGGCTAGTGGGGAGGTTGAGCAGTTCTTC
CSAASGEVEQFF
>TRBJ2-7|few|-|TRBV12-2
TGTGCAAGGCCGCTTCGCCTCTCCTACGAGCAGTACTTC
CARPLRLSYEQYF
>TRBJ1-4|many|-|TRBV7-9
TGTGCCAGCAGCTTTAAGGGTCAGGGTCATGAAAAACTGTTTTTT
CASSFKGQGHEKLFF
>TRBJ2-7|-|-|TRBV7-9
TGTGCCAGCAGCTCAGCCCTGCAGTTTTCCTACGAGCAGTACTTC
CASSSALQFSYEQYF
>TRBJ1-2|-|-|TRBV29-1
TGCAGCGGAGGGACCGGTTATGGCTACACCTTC
CSGGTGYGYTF
>TRBJ2-3|many|TRBD2|TRBV28
TGTGCCAGCAGTCGAGGGACTAGCGGAAGCACAGATACGCAGTATTTT
CASSRGTSGSTDTQYF
>TRBJ1-1|-|-|TRBV7-9
TGTGCCAGCAGCTTAGACGGGGGGCCTGTCACTGAAGCTTTCTTT
CASSLDGGPVTEAFF
>TRBJ2-1|-|-|TRBV6-9
TGTGCCACCCTAAAGACATATTACAATGAGCAGTTCTTC
CATLKTYYNEQFF
>TRBJ2-4|-|TRBD1|TRBV2
TGTGCCAGCAGTATCGGCAGGGGGCGAGCCGGTCCTCACTTAGCCAAAAACATTCAGTACTTC
CASSIGRGRAGPHLAKNIQYF